This TCR beta chain was identified during a study of shared clonotypes between healthy human individuals. Profiling relied on immunoSEQ multiplex PCR, and the TCRdb table lists in-frame clones only, not all of them. This table has about a million clones, less than 85% appearing once. Germline assignment: CDR1 MNHEY and CDR2 SVGAGI. The germline V and J ends were trimmed by 5 bases and 6 bases, with 7 bases remaining between them. This CDR3 has 12 amino acids. As regards this clone: The sample holds other DNA sequences that translate to the same CDR3.

The chain joins TRBV6-5 to TRBJ2-2, with D tentatively TRBD1 or TRBD2 (6 bases each). The specimen was memory CD4+ T cells sorted from blood. Subset defined: CD45RA-negative fraction. The sequence was collected from a man aged 18 to 29 in good health. The CDR3 here is CASSRGAGELFF. CDR3 sequence (DNA): TGTGCCAGCAGTAGGGGGGCCGGGGAGCTGTTTTTT.